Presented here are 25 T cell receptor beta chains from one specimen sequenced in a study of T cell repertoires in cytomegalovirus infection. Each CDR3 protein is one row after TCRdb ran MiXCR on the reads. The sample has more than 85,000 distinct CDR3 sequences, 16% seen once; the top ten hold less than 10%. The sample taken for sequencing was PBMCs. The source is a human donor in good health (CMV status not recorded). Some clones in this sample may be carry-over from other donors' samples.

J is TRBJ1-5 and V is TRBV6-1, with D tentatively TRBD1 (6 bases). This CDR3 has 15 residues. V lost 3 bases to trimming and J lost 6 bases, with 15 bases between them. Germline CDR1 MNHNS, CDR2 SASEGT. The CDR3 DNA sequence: TGTGCCAGCAGTGAGCTACAGGGTACGGGTCAGCCCCAGCATTTT. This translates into CASSELQGTGQPQHF.

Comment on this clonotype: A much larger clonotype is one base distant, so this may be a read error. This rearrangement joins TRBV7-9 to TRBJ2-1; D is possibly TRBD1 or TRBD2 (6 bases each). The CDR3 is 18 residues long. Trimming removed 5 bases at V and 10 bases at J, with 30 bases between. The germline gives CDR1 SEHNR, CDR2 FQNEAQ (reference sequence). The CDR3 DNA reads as TGTGCCAGCAGCCCGACCCGGGCTCCCAGCAACGGGGGCAAAGAGCAGTTCTTC. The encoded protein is CASSPTRAPSNGGKEQFF. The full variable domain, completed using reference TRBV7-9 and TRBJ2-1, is DTGVSQNPRHKITKRGQNVTFRCDPISEHNRLYWYRQTLGQGPEFLTYFQNEAQLEKSRLLSDRFSAERPKGSFSTLEIQRTEQGDSAMYLCASSPTRAPSNGGKEQFFGPGTRLTVL.

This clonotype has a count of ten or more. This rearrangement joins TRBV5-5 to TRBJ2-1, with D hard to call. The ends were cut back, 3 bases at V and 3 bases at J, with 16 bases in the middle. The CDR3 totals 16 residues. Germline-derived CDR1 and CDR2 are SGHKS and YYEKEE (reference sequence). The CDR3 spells CASSSSPRDFYNEQFF. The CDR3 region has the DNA TGTGCCAGCAGCTCCTCCCCCCGAGACTTCTACAATGAGCAGTTCTTC.

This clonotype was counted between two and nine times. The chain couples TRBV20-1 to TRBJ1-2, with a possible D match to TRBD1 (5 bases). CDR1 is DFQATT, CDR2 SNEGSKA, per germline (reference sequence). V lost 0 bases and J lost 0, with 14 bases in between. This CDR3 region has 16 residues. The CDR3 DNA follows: TGCAGTGCTAGAGATAGGGACTCTAGAGCTAACTATGGCTACACCTTC. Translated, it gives CSARDRDSRANYGYTF.

CDR3 region: CASSLIGTLSYEQYF. CDR3 nucleotides: TGTGCCAGCAGCTTGATCGGGACCCTTTCCTACGAGCAGTACTTC. The chain carries TRBV7-4 and TRBJ2-7; either TRBD1 or TRBD2 may supply D (5 bases each). This CDR3 has 15 residues. Per germline, CDR1 SGHVT and CDR2 SQSDAQ. V gave up 3 bases and J gave up 1 base, with 13 bases separating them.

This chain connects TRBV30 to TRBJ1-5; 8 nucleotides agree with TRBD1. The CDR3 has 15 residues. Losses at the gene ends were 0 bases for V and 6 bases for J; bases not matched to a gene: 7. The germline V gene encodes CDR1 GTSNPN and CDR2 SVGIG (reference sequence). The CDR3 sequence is CAWSVRQGIGQPQHF. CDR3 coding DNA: TGTGCCTGGAGTGTCCGACAGGGGATTGGTCAGCCCCAGCATTTT.

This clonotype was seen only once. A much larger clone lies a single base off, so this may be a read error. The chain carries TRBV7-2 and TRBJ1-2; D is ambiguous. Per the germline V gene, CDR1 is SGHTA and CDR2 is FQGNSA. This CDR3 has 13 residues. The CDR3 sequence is CAGSPQLNYGYTF. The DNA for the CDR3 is TGTGCCGGCAGCCCCCAGCTAAACTATGGCTACACCTTC.

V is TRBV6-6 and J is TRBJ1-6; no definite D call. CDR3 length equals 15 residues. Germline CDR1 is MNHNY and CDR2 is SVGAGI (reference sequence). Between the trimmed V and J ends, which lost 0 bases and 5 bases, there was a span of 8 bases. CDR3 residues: CASSYSGQDNSPLHF. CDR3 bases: TGTGCCAGCAGTTACTCAGGGCAAGATAATTCACCCCTCCACTTT.

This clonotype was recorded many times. DNA of the CDR3: TGTGCCAGCAGCTTGAACACGGGAACTGAAGCTTTCTTT. This codes for CASSLNTGTEAFF. The J gene is TRBJ1-1, the V gene TRBV7-2, with D hard to call. The CDR3 has 13 amino acids. Trimming stripped 3 bases from V and 5 bases from J, with 10 bases between. Germline loops: CDR1 SGHTA, CDR2 FQGNSA.

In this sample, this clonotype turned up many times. The CDR3 spells CASSLAKRGALYNEQFF. For the CDR3, the DNA is TGTGCCAGCAGCTTAGCAAAGCGGGGGGCCCTTTACAATGAGCAGTTCTTC. The chain recombines TRBV7-6 with TRBJ2-1; 9 bases line up with TRBD2. The CDR3 is 17 residues long. The V gene's germline CDR1 is SGHVS and CDR2 FNYEAQ. V lost 0 bases to trimming and J lost 4 bases; unmatched junction nucleotides: 7.

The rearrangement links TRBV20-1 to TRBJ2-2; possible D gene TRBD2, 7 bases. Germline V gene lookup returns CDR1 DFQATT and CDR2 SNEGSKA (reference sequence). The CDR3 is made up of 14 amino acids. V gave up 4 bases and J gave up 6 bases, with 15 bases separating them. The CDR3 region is CSAIGGGAAGELFF. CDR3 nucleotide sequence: TGCAGTGCTATTGGAGGGGGGGCCGCCGGGGAGCTGTTTTTT.

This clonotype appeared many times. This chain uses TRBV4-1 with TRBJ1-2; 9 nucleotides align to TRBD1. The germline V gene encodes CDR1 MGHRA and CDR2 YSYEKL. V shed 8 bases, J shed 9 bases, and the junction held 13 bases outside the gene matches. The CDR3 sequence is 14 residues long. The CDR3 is CASRNPGQGRSYTF. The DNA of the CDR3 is TGCGCCAGCCGCAATCCGGGACAGGGCAGAAGCTACACCTTC.

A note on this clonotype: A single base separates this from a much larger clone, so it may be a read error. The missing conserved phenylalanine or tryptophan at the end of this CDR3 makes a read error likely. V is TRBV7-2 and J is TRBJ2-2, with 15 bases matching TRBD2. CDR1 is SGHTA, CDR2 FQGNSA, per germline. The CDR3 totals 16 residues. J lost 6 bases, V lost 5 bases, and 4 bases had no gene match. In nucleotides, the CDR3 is TGTGCCAGCAGCCCTGGACTAGCGGGGGGGGCCGGGGAGCTGTTTCTT. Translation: CASSPGLAGGAGELFL.

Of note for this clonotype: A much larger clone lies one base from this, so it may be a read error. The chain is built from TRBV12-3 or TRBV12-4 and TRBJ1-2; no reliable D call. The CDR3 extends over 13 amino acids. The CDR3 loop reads CASCLLGRYGYTF. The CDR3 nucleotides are TGTGCCAGCTGTTTACTAGGGAGGTATGGCTACACCTTC.

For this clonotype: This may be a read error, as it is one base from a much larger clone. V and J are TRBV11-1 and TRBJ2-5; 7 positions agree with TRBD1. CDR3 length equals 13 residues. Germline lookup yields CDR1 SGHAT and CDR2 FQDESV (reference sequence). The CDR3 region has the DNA TGTGCCAGCAGCAACAGGGGCCAGCAGACCCCGTACTTC. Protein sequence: CASSNRGQQTPYF.

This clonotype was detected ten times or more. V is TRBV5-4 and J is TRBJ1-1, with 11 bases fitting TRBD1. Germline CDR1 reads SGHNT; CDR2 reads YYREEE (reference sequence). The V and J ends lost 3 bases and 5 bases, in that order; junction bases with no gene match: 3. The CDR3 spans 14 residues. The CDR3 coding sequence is TGTGCCAGCAGCTGGGACAGGGGGTATACTGAAGCTTTCTTT. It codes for CASSWDRGYTEAFF.

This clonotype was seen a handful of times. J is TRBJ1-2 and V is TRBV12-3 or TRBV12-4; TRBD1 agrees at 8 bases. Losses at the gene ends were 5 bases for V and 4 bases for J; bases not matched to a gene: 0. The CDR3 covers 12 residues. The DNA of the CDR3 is TGTGCCAGCAGTGACAGGGGCTATGGCTACACCTTC. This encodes CASSDRGYGYTF.

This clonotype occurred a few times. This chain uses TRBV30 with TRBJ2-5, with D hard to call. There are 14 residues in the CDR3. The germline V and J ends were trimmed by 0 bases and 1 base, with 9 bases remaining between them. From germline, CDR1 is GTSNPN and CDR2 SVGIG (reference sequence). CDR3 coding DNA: TGTGCCTGGAGTGTGAGGAATACCCAAGAGACCCAGTACTTC. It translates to CAWSVRNTQETQYF.

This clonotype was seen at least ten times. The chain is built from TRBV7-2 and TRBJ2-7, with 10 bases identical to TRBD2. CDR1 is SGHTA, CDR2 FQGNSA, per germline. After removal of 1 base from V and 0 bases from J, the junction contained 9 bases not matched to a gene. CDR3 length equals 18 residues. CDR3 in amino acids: CASSLGGRLAGNSYEQYF. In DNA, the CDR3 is TGTGCCAGCAGCTTAGGGGGACGACTAGCGGGTAACTCCTACGAGCAGTACTTC. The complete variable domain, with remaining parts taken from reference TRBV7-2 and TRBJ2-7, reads GAGVSQSPSNKVTEKGKDVELRCDPISGHTALYWYRQSLGQGLEFLIYFQGNSAPDKSGLPSDRFSAERTGGSVSTLTIQRTQQEDSAVYLCASSLGGRLAGNSYEQYFGPGTRLTVT.

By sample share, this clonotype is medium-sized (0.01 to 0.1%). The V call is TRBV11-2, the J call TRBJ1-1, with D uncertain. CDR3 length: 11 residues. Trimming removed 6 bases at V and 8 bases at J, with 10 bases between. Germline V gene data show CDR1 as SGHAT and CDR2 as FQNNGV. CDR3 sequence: CASRLRVEAFF. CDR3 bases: TGTGCCAGCAGACTACGGGTAGAAGCTTTCTTT.

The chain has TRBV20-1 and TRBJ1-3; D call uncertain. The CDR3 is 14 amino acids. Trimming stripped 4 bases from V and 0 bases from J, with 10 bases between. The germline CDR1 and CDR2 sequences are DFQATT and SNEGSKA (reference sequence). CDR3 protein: CSANSYSSGNTIYF. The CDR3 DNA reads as TGCAGTGCTAATAGCTACTCCTCTGGAAACACCATATATTTT.

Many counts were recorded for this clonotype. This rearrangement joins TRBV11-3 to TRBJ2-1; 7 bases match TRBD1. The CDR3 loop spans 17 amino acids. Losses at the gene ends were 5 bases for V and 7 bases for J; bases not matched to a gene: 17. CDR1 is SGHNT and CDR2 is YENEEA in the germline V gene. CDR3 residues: CASSRGQDSSGPNEQFF. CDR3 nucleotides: TGTGCCAGCAGCCGCGGACAGGACTCATCGGGGCCTAATGAGCAGTTCTTC.

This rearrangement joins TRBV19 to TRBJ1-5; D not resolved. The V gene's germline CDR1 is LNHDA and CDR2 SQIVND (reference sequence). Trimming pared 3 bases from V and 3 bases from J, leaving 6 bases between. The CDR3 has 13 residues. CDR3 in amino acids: CASSIDLNQPQHF. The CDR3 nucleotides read TGTGCCAGTAGTATTGACCTCAATCAGCCCCAGCATTTT.

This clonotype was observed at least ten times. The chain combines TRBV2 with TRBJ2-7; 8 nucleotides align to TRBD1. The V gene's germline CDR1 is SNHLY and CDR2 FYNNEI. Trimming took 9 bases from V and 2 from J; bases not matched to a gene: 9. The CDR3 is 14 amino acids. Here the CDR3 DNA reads TGTGCCAGGGGATCGACAGGGGCCACCTACGAGCAGTACTTC. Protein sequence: CARGSTGATYEQYF.

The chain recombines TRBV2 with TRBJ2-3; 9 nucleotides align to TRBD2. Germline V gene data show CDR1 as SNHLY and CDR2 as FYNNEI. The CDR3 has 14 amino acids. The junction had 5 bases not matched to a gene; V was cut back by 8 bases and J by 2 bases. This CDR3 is CASGSGGPTDTQYF. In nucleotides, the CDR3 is TGTGCCAGCGGTAGCGGGGGCCCCACAGATACGCAGTATTTT.